This section outlines one TCR beta chain sequence together with its context. The antigen remains undetermined. At one of its ends the junction is not consistent with the germline gene, which may arise from a read error. The sample belongs to a study of tumor and adjacent non-tumor tissue in lung cancer. Findings and caveats of the study: In normal lung, the top 100 clones were significantly more dominant than in tumor.

A modified ARM-PCR protocol with three rounds of nested PCR amplified TCRbeta. MiXCR, run by TCRdb on the multiplex PCR reads, gives a single entry per CDR3 protein. The table includes around 80,000 distinct CDR3 sequences, 65% to 85% detected once. RNA was extracted from bulk tissue without any cell sorting. The normal lung tissue was taken more than 3 cm from the tumor edge. The CDR3 is 13 residues long. The germline CDR1 and CDR2 sequences are SGHAT and FQNNGV. Source material: distant non-tumor lung tissue. The TCR was taken from a man aged 60-69 years with non-small cell lung cancer. The V gene is TRBV11-2, the J gene TRBJ2-5; D ambiguous. The CDR3 coding sequence is TGTGCCAGTAGCTGTACCTGGGAAGAGACCCAGTACTTC. This translates into CASSCTWEETQYF.